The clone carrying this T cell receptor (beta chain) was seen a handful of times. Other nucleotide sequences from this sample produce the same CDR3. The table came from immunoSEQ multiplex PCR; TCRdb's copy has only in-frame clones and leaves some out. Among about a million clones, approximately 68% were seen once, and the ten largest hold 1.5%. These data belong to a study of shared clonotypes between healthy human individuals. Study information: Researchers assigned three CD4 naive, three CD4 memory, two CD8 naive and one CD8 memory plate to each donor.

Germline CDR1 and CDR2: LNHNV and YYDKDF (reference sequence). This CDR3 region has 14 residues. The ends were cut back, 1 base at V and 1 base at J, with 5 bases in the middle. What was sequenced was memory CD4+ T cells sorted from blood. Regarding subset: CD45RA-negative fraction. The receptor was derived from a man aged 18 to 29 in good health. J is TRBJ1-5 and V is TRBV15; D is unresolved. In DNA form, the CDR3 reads TGTGCCACCAGCAGAGGAGACAGCAATCAGCCCCAGCATTTT. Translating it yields CATSRGDSNQPQHF. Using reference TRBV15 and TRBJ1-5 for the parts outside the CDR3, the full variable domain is DAMVIQNPRYQVTQFGKPVTLSCSQTLNHNVMYWYQQKSSQAPKLLFHYYDKDFNNEADTPDNFQSRRPNTSFCFLDIRSPGLGDTAMYLCATSRGDSNQPQHFGDGTRLSIL.